One and the same sample provided the 26 T cell receptor beta chains below, sequenced in a study of T cells after yellow fever vaccination. TCRdb reprocessed the 5' RACE reads with MiXCR, giving one entry per CDR3 protein. Here the sample spans 200,000 to 300,000 distinct CDR3 sequences, roughly 7.2% being singletons. Specimen: CD4+ T cells sorted from PBMCs, collected 15 days after the yellow fever booster vaccination. The receptor source for this set is a man aged 30-40 years who received the YFV17D yellow fever vaccine.

This clonotype has just a few counts. The CDR3 DNA sequence: TGTGCCAGCAGTGAATCCCTCACCCCCGGGACACCGTACACCTTC. Protein sequence: CASSESLTPGTPYTF. V gene TRBV25-1 combines with J gene TRBJ1-2; D is perhaps TRBD1 (6 bases). V was shortened by 1 base and J by 11 bases, with 20 bases between the two germline ends. The CDR3 sequence is 15 residues long. Germline loops: CDR1 MGHDK, CDR2 SYGVNS.

The chain has TRBV5-4 and TRBJ2-3; D is possibly TRBD1 (6 bases). The CDR3 is 15 amino acids. Germline-derived CDR1 and CDR2 are SGHNT and YYREEE (reference sequence). V shed 1 base and J shed 0 bases, with 9 bases lying between them. The CDR3 loop is CASSLTGSSTDTQYF. The DNA of the CDR3 is TGTGCCAGCAGCTTGACAGGGTCTAGCACAGATACGCAGTATTTT.

CDR3 loop: CSAKDTVQPQHF. Here the CDR3 DNA reads TGCAGTGCAAAGGACACAGTACAGCCCCAGCATTTT. J is TRBJ1-5 and V is TRBV20-1, with a weak D call TRBD1 (5 bases). The CDR3 extends over 12 amino acids. Between the trimmed V and J ends, which lost 6 bases and 7 bases, there was a span of 13 bases. Looked up from germline, CDR1 is DFQATT and CDR2 is SNEGSKA (reference sequence).

The V gene is TRBV11-2, the J gene TRBJ1-6, with 9 nucleotides matching TRBD1. Germline CDR1 is SGHAT and CDR2 is FQNNGV. The CDR3 totals 14 residues. V shed 1 base, J shed 11 bases, and the junction held 3 bases outside the gene matches. CDR3 in DNA: TGTGCCAGCAGCTTAGTGCGGACAGGGGCACCCCTCCACTTT. It yields the protein CASSLVRTGAPLHF.

This clonotype was observed many times. The chain uses TRBV7-2 and TRBJ2-3, with 11 positions matching TRBD2. Trimming cost V 3 bases and J 6 bases; bases outside gene matches: 8. CDR1 SGHTA and CDR2 FQGNSA come from the germline V gene. This CDR3 spans 16 amino acids. CDR3 residues: CASSLSLLAGGDTQYF. CDR3 bases: TGTGCCAGCAGCTTGAGTCTCCTAGCGGGGGGTGATACGCAGTATTTT.

The chain recombines TRBV30 with TRBJ2-3; no reliable D call. The CDR3 has 13 amino acids. Germline CDR1 reads GTSNPN; CDR2 reads SVGIG (reference sequence). The V gene lost 0 bases and the J gene lost 4 bases, with 8 bases spanning the gap. CDR3 bases: TGTGCCTGGAGTGTAGACTTTTCAGATACGCAGTATTTT. Translation gives CAWSVDFSDTQYF.

Comments on this clonotype: At one end the junction does not follow the germline gene, possibly because of a read error. This sequence joins TRBV28 and TRBJ2-7; TRBD1 matches at 7 bases. The CDR3 has 12 amino acids. The germline V gene has CDR1 MDHEN and CDR2 SYDVKM. This CDR3 is CASSLDRGRLNF. DNA for the CDR3: TGTGCCAGCAGTTTGGATAGGGGGCGCCTGAACTTC.

This clonotype was counted only a few times. The chain employs TRBV29-1 and TRBJ2-3, with D possibly TRBD2 on 5 matching bases. Per the germline V gene, CDR1 is SQVTM and CDR2 is ANQGSEA. The CDR3 has 13 amino acids. Trimming cost V 6 bases and J 2 bases, with 12 bases left between them. CDR3 coding DNA: TGCAGCGTCCACAGCGGATCCACAGATACGCAGTATTTT. This sequence encodes CSVHSGSTDTQYF.

This clonotype was detected ten times or more. J is TRBJ2-5 and V is TRBV20-1; D might be TRBD2 (6 bases). The CDR3 consists of 13 residues. Germline assignment: CDR1 DFQATT and CDR2 SNEGSKA (reference sequence). V was shortened by 6 bases and J by 4 bases, with 15 bases between the two germline ends. DNA of the CDR3: TGCAGTGCCCTCCTTAGCGGAAGAGAGACCCAGTACTTC. It translates to CSALLSGRETQYF.

Many counts were recorded for this clonotype. This chain joins TRBV28 and TRBJ2-5; no clear D. Trimming took 9 bases from V and 2 from J, leaving 16 bases between them. Germline lookup yields CDR1 MDHEN and CDR2 SYDVKM. The CDR3 length is 14 residues. CDR3 protein: CASNPQVLQETQYF. In nucleotides, the CDR3 is TGTGCCAGTAACCCGCAGGTGCTTCAAGAGACCCAGTACTTC.

The rearrangement joins TRBV4-2 to TRBJ2-2, with 10 bases matching TRBD1. Germline values: CDR1 LGHNA, CDR2 YNFKEQ. This CDR3 has 19 residues. Trimming took 6 bases from V and 5 from J; bases not matched to a gene: 18. The CDR3 sequence: CASRDGRDRGLTSTGELFF. Written as DNA, the CDR3 is TGTGCCAGCAGGGACGGCCGGGACAGGGGACTCACGTCAACCGGGGAGCTGTTTTTT.

This clonotype was seen only a few times. The rearrangement joins TRBV19 to TRBJ1-4; D is undetermined. The germline V and J ends were trimmed by 5 bases and 5 bases, with 9 bases remaining between them. Looked up from germline, CDR1 is LNHDA and CDR2 is SQIVND (reference sequence). The CDR3 has 13 residues. CDR3 DNA sequence: TGTGCCAGTAGTTGGACCGCGAATGAAAAACTGTTTTTT. This encodes CASSWTANEKLFF.

This clonotype was observed at least ten times. The chain combines TRBV9 with TRBJ2-7, with TRBD2 as a possible D gene (5 bases). With 4 bases removed from V and 5 bases from J, the gap between germline ends came to 13 bases. This CDR3 is 13 amino acids long. CDR1 is SGDLS and CDR2 is YYNGEE in the germline V gene. The CDR3 loop is CASSLDPRDEQYF. CDR3 nucleotides: TGTGCCAGCAGCCTCGACCCGCGGGACGAGCAGTACTTC.

The rearrangement joins TRBV30 to TRBJ1-1; D is possibly TRBD1 (6 bases). There are 14 residues in the CDR3. The V end lost 1 base, the J end lost 5 bases, and 14 bases lay between the germline ends. CDR1 and CDR2 (germline): GTSNPN, SVGIG (reference sequence). Here the CDR3 reads CAWSALTGITEAFF. Written as DNA, the CDR3 is TGTGCCTGGAGTGCCCTAACAGGGATAACTGAAGCTTTCTTT.

This clonotype was observed a handful of times. The chain recombines TRBV19 with TRBJ1-5; D is unresolved. Trimming took 3 bases from V and 7 from J, leaving 16 bases between them. The CDR3 length is 15 residues. CDR1 is LNHDA, CDR2 SQIVND, per germline (reference sequence). This CDR3 is CASSISLPKGQPQHF. The CDR3 bases are TGTGCCAGTAGTATCAGTCTCCCAAAGGGACAGCCCCAGCATTTT.

At least ten counts were recorded for this clonotype. The J gene is TRBJ2-3, the V gene TRBV20-1, with D tentatively TRBD2 (6 bases). CDR3 length: 13 residues. Germline CDR1 reads DFQATT; CDR2 reads SNEGSKA (reference sequence). With 3 bases removed from V and 2 bases from J, the gap between germline ends came to 9 bases. The DNA of the CDR3 is TGCAGTGCTAGCGGGACTCTCACAGATACGCAGTATTTT. The encoded protein is CSASGTLTDTQYF.

This clonotype was seen a few times. V and J are TRBV10-3 and TRBJ2-1; TRBD2 might be the D (6 bases). Per the germline V gene, CDR1 is ENHRY and CDR2 is SYGVKD. This CDR3 contains 14 residues. V was clipped by 7 bases and J by 0 bases, with 10 bases between them. The CDR3 bases are TGTGCCATCATGGCGGGGCCCTCCTACAATGAGCAGTTCTTC. It translates to CAIMAGPSYNEQFF.

This clonotype was observed at least ten times. The V call is TRBV7-8, the J call TRBJ2-3, with D perhaps TRBD1 (5 bases). This CDR3 comprises 14 residues. Germline V lookup: CDR1 SGHVS, CDR2 FQNEAQ. Trimming shortened V by 1 base and J by 6 bases, and 11 bases separated the two germline ends. The CDR3 DNA reads TGTGCCAGCAGCTTAGAGCCAGGGTGGGATACGCAGTATTTT. Translated: CASSLEPGWDTQYF.

This clonotype has more than one count but fewer than ten. The chain is built from TRBV12-3 or TRBV12-4 and TRBJ2-5; 10 bases are a match to TRBD2. The J segment lost 1 base and the V segment lost 2 bases, leaving 1 base of the junction unmatched. This CDR3 region has 15 residues. The CDR3 sequence: CASSLRTSGQETQYF. The CDR3 DNA is TGTGCCAGCAGTTTACGGACTAGCGGCCAAGAGACCCAGTACTTC.

The V call is TRBV20-1, the J call TRBJ1-2; D is unclear. CDR1 DFQATT and CDR2 SNEGSKA come from the germline V gene (reference sequence). V lost 6 bases to trimming and J lost 4 bases, with 15 bases between them. The CDR3 loop spans 13 amino acids. The CDR3 sequence is CSALLGGGYGYTF. The CDR3 DNA is TGCAGTGCCCTCCTGGGCGGAGGCTATGGCTACACCTTC.

This clonotype is a singleton in its sample. The chain is built from TRBV20-1 and TRBJ1-5, with unresolved D. Trimming cost V 3 bases and J 2 bases, with 14 bases left between them. This CDR3 has 15 amino acids. Germline-derived CDR1 and CDR2 are DFQATT and SNEGSKA (reference sequence). The DNA for the CDR3 is TGCAGTGCTAGCTTTCCGCCCGGACGCAATCAGCCCCAGCATTTT. It translates to CSASFPPGRNQPQHF.

The chain is built from TRBV29-1 and TRBJ2-2; D possibly uses TRBD1 or TRBD2 (5 bases each). Trimming cost V 7 bases and J 1 base, with 22 bases left between them. CDR1 SQVTM and CDR2 ANQGSEA come from the germline V gene. The CDR3 spans 17 residues. The CDR3 DNA reads TGCAGCGCTGGGGGTAGTACCGGGACGGGGAACACCGGGGAGCTGTTTTTT. This sequence encodes CSAGGSTGTGNTGELFF.

CDR3 bases: TGTGCCAGCAGCTCCAGCGGGATTGAAGAGCAGTTCTTC. Protein product: CASSSSGIEEQFF. This chain links TRBV11-2 with TRBJ2-1; 7 nucleotides match TRBD2. V lost 4 bases and J lost 10; bases outside the gene matches: 7. Germline assignment: CDR1 SGHAT and CDR2 FQNNGV. CDR3 length: 13 amino acids.

This clonotype turned up a few times. The chain has TRBV10-3 and TRBJ2-7; 9 bases line up with TRBD1. Germline V lookup: CDR1 ENHRY, CDR2 SYGVKD. The CDR3 length is 13 residues. V was clipped by 11 bases and J by 5 bases; unmatched bases: 10. The CDR3: CASGGGQGNEQYF. The DNA for the CDR3 is TGTGCCTCTGGGGGGGGACAGGGTAACGAGCAGTACTTC.

This clonotype was detected a few times. The chain has TRBV7-2 and TRBJ2-7; 7 nucleotides agree with TRBD1. CDR1 and CDR2 from the germline V gene are SGHTA and FQGNSA. CDR3 length: 14 residues. With V trimmed by 3 bases and J by 4 bases, 6 bases remained unmatched. The CDR3 here is CASSFGNRGYEQYF. In nucleotides, the CDR3 is TGTGCCAGCAGCTTCGGGAACAGGGGATACGAGCAGTACTTC.

This clonotype was observed at least ten times. This sequence joins TRBV20-1 and TRBJ2-5; D possibly corresponds to TRBD2 (6 bases). V lost 7 bases, J lost 5 bases, and 14 bases lay in between. The CDR3 sequence is 12 residues long. From germline, CDR1 is DFQATT and CDR2 SNEGSKA (reference sequence). The CDR3 is CSGGAGLETQYF. Here the CDR3 DNA reads TGCAGTGGAGGGGCGGGACTGGAGACCCAGTACTTC.